Here is one T cell receptor beta chain with its context. The antigen it recognizes is unknown. No clone much larger than this one lies a single base away; base qualities are absent. Frozen genomic DNA underwent high-throughput TCRbeta CDR3 sequencing by immunoSEQ, including PCR amplification, mapping, bias correction and internal controls. In the source study's methods: Productive rearrangements were retained, and unique TCRbeta sequences were defined by the CDR3 nucleotide sequence together with the V and J gene. For classification of a sequence as donor-reactive, at least 5-fold expansion in CFSE-low cells relative to unstimulated pre-transplant cells and a frequency of at least 0.01% were required. To ensure at least 90% detection power, minimum frequency thresholds were set for each subject based on that subject's lowest-template unstimulated sample. Jensen-Shannon divergence between the top 1000 TCRbeta sequences post- versus pre-transplant served as the measure of repertoire turnover. Two-sided Fisher's exact tests were used to test for changes in the detection of donor-reactive sequences. The immuneACCESS repertoire file appears here via TCRdb, limited to in-frame rearrangements. These files lack a portion of the clones; in checked studies, under half of the deficit traces to unresolved V genes, and the cause of the others is not known. V and J calls and clone size come straight from that table; D and trimming were deduced from the DNA. This sample has 50,000 or so clones in its table, and 65% to 80% of those were observed once. About 10% of the sample is held by the ten biggest clonotypes.

These data belong to a study of T cell clones after liver transplantation (dated by TCRdb to between 2018 and 2021). Looking at the study overall: ITN030ST, the source of the samples, was a randomized trial that attempted immunosuppression withdrawal within 2 years of liver transplantation. Donor-reactive T cell clones were identified using TCRbeta sequencing after a pre-transplant mixed lymphocyte reaction and were then followed in post-transplant blood. Third party-reactive TCRbeta sequences from pre-transplant MLRs were also identified as an antigen-independent comparator for donor-reactive sequences. Of the eight recipients, three were HCV-positive, while the remaining recipients had been transplanted for non-autoimmune, non-viral indications. Until randomization at 12-24 months post-transplant, subjects were given standard immunosuppression, with no induction therapy. Tolerance was defined as complete withdrawal of immunosuppression for at least one year without a rise in liver enzymes beyond twice the upper limit of normal. Blood samples were taken pre-transplant, pre-randomization before withdrawal, and post-randomization after full withdrawal or failed withdrawal. Of the 8 liver transplant recipients making up the studied cohort, 3 were classified as tolerant and 5 as non-tolerant.

Study-level results and caveats: Because allograft tissue specimens were not available, migration of donor-reactive T cells into the graft, rather than deletion, may have occurred. After accounting for repertoire turnover, donor-reactive detection was significantly reduced in 7 of 8 subjects for CD4 and 8 of 8 for CD8. The conclusions were preliminary, being limited by small, heterogeneous patient numbers and by non-standardized post-transplant time points. In a couple of subjects, low numbers of available donor cells limited the measurable donor-reactive repertoire. Donor-reactive sequences decreased more than third party-reactive sequences, which suggests partial antigen-specific deletion that was not related to withdrawal success. In 5 of 8 subjects, circulating donor-reactive CD4 TCRbeta sequences decreased significantly after transplant, regardless of tolerance or HCV status.

Unstimulated PBMCs, after thawing, were stained for CD3, CD4 and CD8 and then FACS-sorted into CD3+CD4+ and CD3+CD8+ populations. All 8 studied subjects were randomized to immunosuppression withdrawal. The Qiagen DNeasy Blood and Tissue Kit was used to isolate genomic DNA. The clonotype comes from a human patient who received a liver transplant. Where a transplant has occurred, the graft donor may have supplied some of the T cells. The sample here was CD4+ T cells from blood, taken approximately 54 months after liver transplant.

Here the CDR3 is given as CASSFSHEQYF. Read as DNA, the sequence is TGTGCCAGCAGTTTTTCCCACGAGCAGTACTTC. Rearrangement joined TRBV28 to TRBJ2-7, with the D gene call left open. Including the terminal cysteine and phenylalanine, the CDR3 comprises 11 residues. Of all the DNA, just the CDR3 is kept, 33 bases in frame from base 1. Taken from the germline V gene, the CDR1 and CDR2 loops are MDHEN and SYDVKM. V loses 3 bases of germline sequence and J loses 5 bases, and the interval between the two ends is 5 bases.